These T cell receptor beta chains were read from a single sample in a study of control samples from healthy donors and cancer patients. Libraries were prepared by immunoSEQ multiplex PCR; TCRdb keeps only in-frame clonotypes and omits some of them. The data contain about 77,000 clones, roughly 92% of them seen just once; the ten biggest clones take up over 4.5%. Sequenced input: blood. These receptors came from a woman aged 55-70 years in good health. Both conserved end residues are part of each CDR3. Each record gives: clone size, D gene, V gene, J gene, CDR3 DNA, CDR3 protein. A D gene is named only where the DNA matches it firmly. A row's size may be missing; if present it is once, few, many or a size class.

clone size: .
D gene: TRBD1
V gene: TRBV5-5
J gene: TRBJ1-2
CDR3 DNA: TGTGCCAGCAGCTACAAGACAGGGGGCAATGGCTACACCTTC
CDR3 protein: CASSYKTGGNGYTF

clone size: .
D gene: .
V gene: TRBV20-1
J gene: TRBJ2-4
CDR3 DNA: TGCAGTGCTACCGGAAACATTCAGTACTTC
CDR3 protein: CSATGNIQYF

clone size: .
D gene: TRBD1
V gene: TRBV3-1/TRBV3-2
J gene: TRBJ1-3
CDR3 DNA: TGTGCCAGCAGCCCAACGACAGGGAGCTTGGCTGGAAACACCATATATTTT
CDR3 protein: CASSPTTGSLAGNTIYF

clone size: .
D gene: .
V gene: TRBV9
J gene: TRBJ1-1
CDR3 DNA: TGTGCCAGCAGCGTAGATGCGGGACAGAACACTGAAGCTTTCTTT
CDR3 protein: CASSVDAGQNTEAFF

clone size: once
D gene: .
V gene: TRBV3-1/TRBV3-2
J gene: TRBJ1-2
CDR3 DNA: TGTGCCAGCAGCCCCCTGGTAGAGTATGGCTACACCTTC
CDR3 protein: CASSPLVEYGYTF

clone size: .
D gene: .
V gene: TRBV5-1
J gene: TRBJ1-2
CDR3 DNA: TGCGCCAGCAGCCGCGGGGGCGACTATGGCTACACCTTC
CDR3 protein: CASSRGGDYGYTF

clone size: .
D gene: TRBD1
V gene: TRBV11-2
J gene: TRBJ2-7
CDR3 DNA: TGTGCCTCAAAACAGGGGGGCTCCTACGAGCAGTACTTC
CDR3 protein: CASKQGGSYEQYF

clone size: .
D gene: .
V gene: TRBV6-4
J gene: TRBJ2-3
CDR3 DNA: TGTGCCAGCAGTGACTCGGTAGCCGGAACAGATACGCAGTATTTT
CDR3 protein: CASSDSVAGTDTQYF

clone size: .
D gene: TRBD2
V gene: TRBV6-2/TRBV6-3
J gene: TRBJ2-3
CDR3 DNA: TGTGCCAGCAGTTACTCGGGACTAGCGGGAGTTGGTACGCAGTATTTT
CDR3 protein: CASSYSGLAGVGTQYF

clone size: .
D gene: TRBD2
V gene: TRBV5-6
J gene: TRBJ2-1
CDR3 DNA: TGTGCCAGCAGCTTAGTCCGCGGACTAGCGGGAGATTTCAATGAGCAGTTCTTC
CDR3 protein: CASSLVRGLAGDFNEQFF

clone size: .
D gene: TRBD1
V gene: TRBV14
J gene: TRBJ1-2
CDR3 DNA: TGTGCCAGCAGCCATTCGTCCCGGGACAGGGCCAGAGGCTACACCTTC
CDR3 protein: CASSHSSRDRARGYTF

clone size: .
D gene: .
V gene: TRBV24-1
J gene: TRBJ2-1
CDR3 DNA: TGTGCCACCAGTTCAGACAGGTACAATGAGCAGTTCTTC
CDR3 protein: CATSSDRYNEQFF

clone size: .
D gene: TRBD2
V gene: TRBV9
J gene: TRBJ2-1
CDR3 DNA: TGTGCCAGCAGCGTAGCCCCGGGAGGGCCTGGCAATGAGCAGTTCTTC
CDR3 protein: CASSVAPGGPGNEQFF

clone size: once
D gene: TRBD1
V gene: TRBV7-2
J gene: TRBJ2-1
CDR3 DNA: TGTGCCAGCAGCCGGACAGGGAGGTCGGACAATGAGCAGTTCTTC
CDR3 protein: CASSRTGRSDNEQFF

clone size: .
D gene: .
V gene: TRBV25-1
J gene: TRBJ1-5
CDR3 DNA: TGTGCCAGCAGTGACAGGGCAAGTCAGCCCCAGCATTTT
CDR3 protein: CASSDRASQPQHF

clone size: .
D gene: .
V gene: TRBV4-2
J gene: TRBJ1-1
CDR3 DNA: TGTGCCAGCAGCCAAGCAAATATCGGGGCGGCAGAAGCTTTCTTT
CDR3 protein: CASSQANIGAAEAFF

clone size: few
D gene: TRBD2
V gene: TRBV5-1
J gene: TRBJ2-7
CDR3 DNA: TGCGCCAGCAGCTTGTCTAGCGGGAGCGGATACGAGCAGTACTTC
CDR3 protein: CASSLSSGSGYEQYF

clone size: .
D gene: .
V gene: TRBV6-2/TRBV6-3
J gene: TRBJ2-7
CDR3 DNA: TGTGCCAGCAGTTACCCTACCTACGAGCAGTACTTC
CDR3 protein: CASSYPTYEQYF

clone size: .
D gene: .
V gene: TRBV10-1
J gene: TRBJ1-1
CDR3 DNA: TGCGCCAGCTCCCGAGATAGTGGTATGGGTGAAGCTTTCTTT
CDR3 protein: CASSRDSGMGEAFF

clone size: .
D gene: TRBD1
V gene: TRBV28
J gene: TRBJ1-4
CDR3 DNA: TGTGCCAGCAGTTCCGGGGGGACAGGGGAAGAAGAAAAACTGTTTTTT
CDR3 protein: CASSSGGTGEEEKLFF

clone size: .
D gene: .
V gene: TRBV28
J gene: TRBJ1-2
CDR3 DNA: TGTGCCAGCAGGTCCTCCAATCAGGGTGGCTATGGCTACACCTTC
CDR3 protein: CASRSSNQGGYGYTF

clone size: .
D gene: .
V gene: TRBV6-1
J gene: TRBJ1-2
CDR3 DNA: TGTGCCAGCAGTGATGAGGCGTATGGCTACACCTTC
CDR3 protein: CASSDEAYGYTF

clone size: .
D gene: .
V gene: TRBV5-1
J gene: TRBJ2-1
CDR3 DNA: TGCGCCAGCAGCCTATCAGGAGAGTCCTACAATGAGCAGTTCTTC
CDR3 protein: CASSLSGESYNEQFF

clone size: .
D gene: .
V gene: TRBV28
J gene: TRBJ2-1
CDR3 DNA: TGTGCCAGCAGCTCCGGGACCCTCACCTACAATGAGCAGTTCTTC
CDR3 protein: CASSSGTLTYNEQFF

clone size: .
D gene: .
V gene: TRBV2
J gene: TRBJ1-5
CDR3 DNA: TGTGCCAGCATAGCTATCATGGGACAGCCCCAGCATTTT
CDR3 protein: CASIAIMGQPQHF

clone size: .
D gene: TRBD1
V gene: TRBV5-5
J gene: TRBJ1-2
CDR3 DNA: TGTGCCAGCAGCTCCAACGGGACAGGGCCCCTACAATATGGCTACACCTTC
CDR3 protein: CASSSNGTGPLQYGYTF

clone size: .
D gene: .
V gene: TRBV4-1
J gene: TRBJ1-1
CDR3 DNA: TGCGCCAGCAGCCAAGGAATCAATCGGGGGGGGAACACTGAAGCTTTCTTT
CDR3 protein: CASSQGINRGGNTEAFF

clone size: .
D gene: TRBD2
V gene: TRBV3-1/TRBV3-2
J gene: TRBJ2-7
CDR3 DNA: TGTGCCAGCAGCCAAACTCGGACTAGCGGTTCCTACGAGCAGTACTTC
CDR3 protein: CASSQTRTSGSYEQYF

clone size: few
D gene: .
V gene: TRBV2
J gene: TRBJ2-7
CDR3 DNA: TGTGCCAGTTCGTACCCAGCTGGCCGCTACGAGCAGTACTTC
CDR3 protein: CASSYPAGRYEQYF

clone size: .
D gene: .
V gene: TRBV5-1
J gene: TRBJ2-2
CDR3 DNA: TGCGCCAGCAGCTTGGCTCACCTCAGTGCCGGGGAGCTGTTTTTT
CDR3 protein: CASSLAHLSAGELFF

clone size: .
D gene: TRBD1
V gene: TRBV29-1
J gene: TRBJ2-1
CDR3 DNA: TGCAGCGTTGAGGGACAGGCCCGTCAGTTCTTC
CDR3 protein: CSVEGQARQFF

clone size: once
D gene: .
V gene: TRBV27
J gene: TRBJ1-5
CDR3 DNA: TGTGCCAGCAGTGCGACAGGTTCAAGCAATCAGCCCCAGCATTTT
CDR3 protein: CASSATGSSNQPQHF

clone size: .
D gene: TRBD2
V gene: TRBV30
J gene: TRBJ2-3
CDR3 DNA: TGTGCCTTACGACTAGCGGGGAGCACAGATACGCAGTATTTT
CDR3 protein: CALRLAGSTDTQYF

clone size: few
D gene: TRBD1
V gene: TRBV28
J gene: TRBJ1-3
CDR3 DNA: TGTGCCAGCATCCTCATCAGGGACAGGGGGGAATTTGGAAACACCATATATTTT
CDR3 protein: CASILIRDRGEFGNTIYF

clone size: .
D gene: TRBD1
V gene: TRBV28
J gene: TRBJ1-1
CDR3 DNA: TGTGCCAGCGAACTGACCGGGACAGAAAACACTGAAGCTTTCTTT
CDR3 protein: CASELTGTENTEAFF

clone size: once
D gene: .
V gene: TRBV3-1/TRBV3-2
J gene: TRBJ1-3
CDR3 DNA: TGTGCCAGCAGCCAGAGACCAGGAGCGGGAAACACCATATATTTT
CDR3 protein: CASSQRPGAGNTIYF

clone size: .
D gene: TRBD1
V gene: TRBV5-4
J gene: TRBJ2-3
CDR3 DNA: TGTGCCAGCAGCTGGACAGGGGGATATACGCAGTATTTT
CDR3 protein: CASSWTGGYTQYF

clone size: .
D gene: TRBD2
V gene: TRBV3-1/TRBV3-2
J gene: TRBJ2-1
CDR3 DNA: TGTGCCAGCAGCCAATTGCCTAGCGGGAGCTACAATGAGCAGTTCTTC
CDR3 protein: CASSQLPSGSYNEQFF

clone size: .
D gene: TRBD1
V gene: TRBV24-1
J gene: TRBJ2-7
CDR3 DNA: TGTGCCACCAGTGACGCCGGGACAGGGGGCTCCGACGAGCAGTACTTC
CDR3 protein: CATSDAGTGGSDEQYF

clone size: .
D gene: .
V gene: TRBV7-3
J gene: TRBJ2-3
CDR3 DNA: TGTGCCAGCAGCCCCCGTGGTAGCGGCACAGATACGCAGTATTTT
CDR3 protein: CASSPRGSGTDTQYF

clone size: .
D gene: TRBD2
V gene: TRBV6-5
J gene: TRBJ2-2
CDR3 DNA: TGTGCCAGCAGGGCGGGAGAGTACACCGGGGAGCTGTTTTTT
CDR3 protein: CASRAGEYTGELFF

clone size: .
D gene: .
V gene: TRBV5-1
J gene: TRBJ2-5
CDR3 DNA: TGCGCCAGCAGCTTGACAGGAGAGACCCAGTACTTC
CDR3 protein: CASSLTGETQYF

clone size: once
D gene: .
V gene: TRBV6-5
J gene: TRBJ1-5
CDR3 DNA: TGTGCCAGCCAAGACGGGCAGGCCGGGTGGCCCCAGCATTTT
CDR3 protein: CASQDGQAGWPQHF

clone size: .
D gene: .
V gene: TRBV2
J gene: TRBJ1-2
CDR3 DNA: TGTGCCAGCAGGAGGTCAGCAGGTGGCTACACCTTC
CDR3 protein: CASRRSAGGYTF

clone size: once
D gene: .
V gene: TRBV6-5
J gene: TRBJ2-3
CDR3 DNA: TGTGCCAGCAGTTATGAAGGAAATCTATGGGATACGCAGTATTTT
CDR3 protein: CASSYEGNLWDTQYF

clone size: .
D gene: TRBD2
V gene: TRBV3-1/TRBV3-2
J gene: TRBJ2-1
CDR3 DNA: TGTGCCAGCAGCCAAGAGTCGGCGGGGGGCCTCTCCTACAATGAGCAGTTCTTC
CDR3 protein: CASSQESAGGLSYNEQFF

clone size: .
D gene: .
V gene: TRBV25-1
J gene: TRBJ2-2
CDR3 DNA: TGTGCCAGCAGTGATCCTAGCGGAAGGGGGTCCGGGGAGCTGTTTTTT
CDR3 protein: CASSDPSGRGSGELFF

clone size: .
D gene: .
V gene: TRBV7-8
J gene: TRBJ1-6
CDR3 DNA: TGTGCCAGCAGCCCAGACCTCGGGGGGTATAATTCACCCCTCCACTTT
CDR3 protein: CASSPDLGGYNSPLHF

clone size: .
D gene: TRBD2
V gene: TRBV11-3
J gene: TRBJ2-7
CDR3 DNA: TGTGCCAGCAGCCACAGCGGGAGGGTTTTGTACGAGCAGTACTTC
CDR3 protein: CASSHSGRVLYEQYF

clone size: .
D gene: .
V gene: TRBV7-9
J gene: TRBJ1-2
CDR3 DNA: TGTGCCAGCACTGGGGGTGCAAACTATGGCTACACCTTC
CDR3 protein: CASTGGANYGYTF

clone size: .
D gene: .
V gene: TRBV19
J gene: TRBJ1-1
CDR3 DNA: TGTGCCAGTAGTATCGGCAGGGTGACTGAAGCTTTCTTT
CDR3 protein: CASSIGRVTEAFF

clone size: .
D gene: TRBD2
V gene: TRBV11-2
J gene: TRBJ2-3
CDR3 DNA: TGTGCCAGCAGCCGGGAGTCTAGCGGTACGCAGTATTTT
CDR3 protein: CASSRESSGTQYF

clone size: .
D gene: .
V gene: TRBV7-2
J gene: TRBJ2-1
CDR3 DNA: TGTGCCAGCAGCTTAGAAGCGAGGCCCCACAATGAGCAGTTCTTC
CDR3 protein: CASSLEARPHNEQFF

clone size: .
D gene: TRBD1
V gene: TRBV7-9
J gene: TRBJ1-1
CDR3 DNA: TGTGCCAGCAGCTACACAGGGGACACTGAAGCTTTCTTT
CDR3 protein: CASSYTGDTEAFF

clone size: .
D gene: .
V gene: TRBV7-2
J gene: TRBJ1-1
CDR3 DNA: TGTGCCAGCACCCTCTACCCGCCAGGGCTTGGCAACACTGAAGCTTTCTTT
CDR3 protein: CASTLYPPGLGNTEAFF